The text below deals with one T cell receptor beta chain. Sequencing used immunoSEQ multiplex PCR; TCRdb keeps in-frame clones, though not all of them. The table lists some 200,000 clones, around 86% of them singletons. This specimen comes from a study of blood T cell repertoires in COVID-19. Study details: Both acute and convalescent COVID-19 samples were obtained from the United States, Italy and Spain.

J gave up 4 bases and V 3 bases, and 4 bases lay outside the gene matches. The CDR3 loop spans 14 amino acids. Germline CDR1 LNHDA, CDR2 SQIVND (reference sequence). V usage is TRBV19 and J usage is TRBJ1-2, with TRBD1 matching over 8 bases. Sequenced input: peripheral blood. The sequence derives from a man older than 75 with acute or convalescent COVID-19. This chain's CDR3 is CASSIGDRTYGYTF. CDR3 coding DNA: TGTGCCAGTAGTATCGGGGACAGGACCTATGGCTACACCTTC.